What follows describes a single T cell receptor (beta chain). Its target is unknown. The data are from a study of T cell responses to AZD1222 COVID-19 vaccine. Study-wide results and limits: Nearly half of the spike-specific TCRs reportedly recognize variant regions that carry no mutations. Among AZD1222 vaccinees, only 5 or 6 were seropositive at baseline.

The table came from immunoSEQ multiplex PCR; TCRdb's copy has only in-frame clones and leaves some out. Of over 95,000 clones in the sample, about 88% are singletons; the top ten hold about 14%. V lost 0 bases and J lost 1, with 10 bases in between. Germline loops: CDR1 SGHRS, CDR2 YFSETQ. The CDR3 loop spans 15 amino acids. The sequencing here drew on peripheral blood, taken 28 days after the second AZD1222 dose. The chain has TRBV5-1 and TRBJ1-1; D uncertain. The receptor was isolated from an adult who received the AZD1222 COVID-19 vaccine. The CDR3 DNA follows: TGCGCCAGCAGCTTGGAGTGGACTACGAACACTGAAGCTTTCTTT. Residues: CASSLEWTTNTEAFF.